This T cell receptor beta chain was sequenced in a study of OX40 agonist ivuxolimab in advanced cancers. TCRdb's copy holds only in-frame clones and misses some; the assay was immunoSEQ multiplex PCR. The sample includes about 48,000 clones, 75% to 90% of them seen just once. The CDR3 is made up of 19 amino acids. The germline V gene has CDR1 LNHNV and CDR2 YYDKDF (reference sequence). The junction had 10 bases not matched to a gene; V was cut back by 0 bases and J by 4 bases. Concerning this clone itself: Its target is not known.

If patients had autoimmune disease history or systemic immunosuppression, they were excluded. Overall study findings and caveats: Antigen specificity was not determined for the expanded peripheral T cells. Doses of 0.1 to 3.0 mg/kg were accompanied by clonal expansion of CD4+ and CD8+ blood T cells by week 6. Low normalized T-cell clonal expansion also characterized some of the nonresponders.

The sequences come from CD4+ or CD8+ T cells sorted from blood, collected in a trial of the OX40 agonist ivuxolimab. The rearrangement links TRBV15 to TRBJ1-6; 9 bases map to TRBD1. The sequence came from an adult with an advanced solid tumor such as melanoma, head and neck, liver or kidney cancer. Here the CDR3 DNA reads TGTGCCACCAGCAGAGATGCTTGGGGACAGGGAGATTATAATTCACCCCTCCACTTT. Amino acids: CATSRDAWGQGDYNSPLHF. The full variable domain, rest sourced from reference TRBV15 and TRBJ1-6, is DAMVIQNPRYQVTQFGKPVTLSCSQTLNHNVMYWYQQKSSQAPKLLFHYYDKDFNNEADTPDNFQSRRPNTSFCFLDIRSPGLGDTAMYLCATSRDAWGQGDYNSPLHFGNGTRLTVT.